The 23 T cell receptor beta chains listed next were all sequenced from one sample in a study of blood T cells in healthy people across ages. Together with a sample-barcoded 5' primer, a J-beta primer mix was included in a second PCR lasting roughly 6 to 12 cycles. In TCRdb, the 5' RACE reads were re-called with MiXCR into one record per CDR3 protein. The sample records 920,000 or so distinct CDR3 sequences, more than 35% being singletons. Sample: blood. These TCRs come from a woman in her sixties in good health.

This chain links TRBV10-3 with TRBJ2-5; 7 bases fit TRBD2. The CDR3 runs to 16 residues. Germline V CDR1 and CDR2: ENHRY, SYGVKD. Losses at the gene ends were 2 bases for V and 1 base for J; bases not matched to a gene: 7. CDR3 residues: CAISEGRVQAQETQYF. The CDR3 DNA reads TGTGCCATCAGTGAGGGGAGGGTCCAGGCCCAAGAGACCCAGTACTTC.

The chain links TRBV19 to TRBJ2-7; the D is unclear. Deletions cut 3 bases from V and 3 bases from J, with 6 bases between. CDR1 is LNHDA and CDR2 is SQIVND in the germline V gene (reference sequence). This CDR3 comprises 12 residues. The CDR3 DNA follows: TGTGCCAGTAGTATCGGCAACTACGAGCAGTACTTC. Residues: CASSIGNYEQYF.

The chain joins TRBV20-1 to TRBJ2-1; weak D call: TRBD2 (7 bases). The CDR3 has 16 amino acids. Germline V gives CDR1 DFQATT, CDR2 SNEGSKA (reference sequence). Trimming shortened V by 6 bases and J by 9 bases, and 27 bases separated the two germline ends. CDR3 amino acids: CSARGPGTKTPREQFF. CDR3 coding DNA: TGCAGTGCCCGGGGGCCCGGGACTAAAACCCCCCGTGAGCAGTTCTTC.

This clonotype was recorded only once. This chain links TRBV15 with TRBJ1-5; TRBD1 matches at 9 bases. CDR3 length: 15 amino acids. V lost 3 bases, J lost 5 bases, and 5 bases stayed unmatched. Germline V CDR1 and CDR2: LNHNV, YYDKDF (reference sequence). The CDR3 here is CATSRPGTGYQPQHF. The CDR3 coding sequence is TGTGCCACCAGCAGGCCCGGGACAGGGTATCAGCCCCAGCATTTT.

The chain recombines TRBV6-1 with TRBJ2-7, with D possibly being TRBD1 or TRBD2 (5 bases each). The CDR3 consists of 14 residues. V dropped 2 bases and J dropped 2 bases, with 10 bases sitting between them. Germline CDR1 is MNHNS and CDR2 is SASEGT. CDR3 in amino acids: CASSERDLAYEQYF. The DNA of the CDR3 is TGTGCCAGCAGTGAAAGGGACCTTGCCTACGAGCAGTACTTC.

The chain carries TRBV4-1 and TRBJ2-1; D gene unclear. This CDR3 spans 11 amino acids. The germline CDR1 and CDR2 sequences are MGHRA and YSYEKL. The germline V and J ends were trimmed by 0 bases and 15 bases, with 9 bases remaining between them. DNA for the CDR3: TGCGCCAGCAGCCAAGATCGGGCGGCGTTCTTC. It translates to CASSQDRAAFF.

The chain uses TRBV6-1 and TRBJ2-7; 10 bases are a match to TRBD1. The tail of the sequence fits TRBJ2-5 better, so the J call may be wrong. This CDR3 has 15 amino acids. CDR1 and CDR2 (germline): MNHNS, SASEGT. CDR3 nucleotide sequence: TGTGCCAGCAGTCCCGGGACAGGGGATTGGGGGACCCAGTACTTC. Protein sequence: CASSPGTGDWGTQYF.

Only a few counts were recorded for this clonotype. V is TRBV29-1 and J is TRBJ1-1; D gene uncertain. The V gene lost 4 bases and the J gene lost 1 base, with 7 bases spanning the gap. The CDR3 totals 12 residues. Germline lookup yields CDR1 SQVTM and CDR2 ANQGSEA. Here the CDR3 DNA reads TGCAGCGTTGCCCCCCAGAACACTGAAGCTTTCTTT. It specifies CSVAPQNTEAFF. Using reference TRBV29-1 and TRBJ1-1 for the parts outside the CDR3, the full variable domain is SAVISQKPSRDICQRGTSLTIQCQVDSQVTMMFWYRQQPGQSLTLIATANQGSEATYESGFVIDKFPISRPNLTFSTLTVSNMSPEDSSIYLCSVAPQNTEAFFGQGTRLTVV.

This clonotype was seen a few times. The chain couples TRBV5-6 to TRBJ1-1; TRBD1 is a possible D gene (6 bases). Per germline, CDR1 SGHDT and CDR2 YYEEEE. The CDR3 covers 13 residues. V lost 4 bases and J lost 6, with 13 bases in between. Here the CDR3 reads CASSVGSGAEAFF. DNA of the CDR3: TGTGCCAGCAGCGTTGGTTCAGGGGCTGAAGCTTTCTTT.

In this sample, this clonotype turned up many times. The rearrangement joins TRBV20-1 to TRBJ1-6, with 7 bases identical to TRBD1. This CDR3 is 16 amino acids long. CDR1 DFQATT and CDR2 SNEGSKA come from the germline V gene (reference sequence). V gave up 2 bases and J gave up 5 bases; unmatched junction bases: 9. This CDR3 is CSARNPRDRNNSPLHF. The CDR3 DNA reads TGCAGTGCTAGAAATCCCCGGGACAGAAATAATTCACCCCTCCACTTT.

This clonotype was found a few times. The rearrangement uses TRBV10-3 and TRBJ2-7; unclear D gene. Germline CDR1 ENHRY, CDR2 SYGVKD. Trimming shortened V by 5 bases and J by 2 bases, and 16 bases separated the two germline ends. The CDR3 sequence is 15 residues long. The CDR3 DNA follows: TGTGCCATCAGTAAGGGATCGACAATAACCTACGAGCAGTACTTC. This gives the protein CAISKGSTITYEQYF.

This chain uses TRBV6-4 with TRBJ2-1, with 10 bases aligning to TRBD2. Germline V gene lookup returns CDR1 MRHNA and CDR2 SNTAGT. J gave up 4 bases and V 0 bases, and 6 bases lay outside the gene matches. CDR3 size: 17 residues. The chain's CDR3 is CASSDSPGLAPYNEQFF. CDR3 sequence (DNA): TGTGCCAGCAGTGACTCCCCGGGACTAGCGCCGTACAATGAGCAGTTCTTC.

This clonotype occurred once. The V call is TRBV18, the J call TRBJ1-2, with TRBD1 identical over 7 bases. Looked up from germline, CDR1 is KGHSH and CDR2 is LQKENI. Trimming cost V 4 bases and J 0 bases; bases outside gene matches: 5. The CDR3 covers 15 residues. The CDR3 is CASSLGTETNYGYTF. The CDR3, as DNA: TGTGCCAGCTCACTGGGGACAGAAACTAACTATGGCTACACCTTC.

This rearrangement joins TRBV10-3 to TRBJ2-5; TRBD1 matches 7 bases. V shed 2 bases, J shed 3 bases, and the junction held 12 bases outside the gene matches. The CDR3 sequence is 17 residues long. Per the germline V gene, CDR1 is ENHRY and CDR2 is SYGVKD. The CDR3 sequence is CAISEGEPGTVKETQYF. The CDR3 DNA follows: TGTGCCATCAGTGAGGGGGAGCCCGGGACAGTGAAAGAGACCCAGTACTTC.

This clonotype was found a few times. The gene calls are TRBV5-1 and TRBJ2-7; D might be TRBD1 or TRBD2, each matching 6 bases. The CDR3 length is 13 residues. V was trimmed by 3 bases and J by 7 bases, leaving 14 bases between them. From germline, CDR1 is SGHRS and CDR2 YFSETQ. Here the CDR3 DNA reads TGCGCCAGCAGCTGGGGGGCTGGGGCTGAGCAGTACTTC. Translation gives CASSWGAGAEQYF.

The chain carries TRBV6-1 and TRBJ2-1; maybe TRBD2 (6 bases). The CDR3 covers 15 residues. The germline V gene has CDR1 MNHNS and CDR2 SASEGT. V lost 2 bases, J lost 7 bases, and 15 bases lay in between. The CDR3 loop is CASSERLNAGNEQFF. The CDR3, as DNA: TGTGCCAGCAGTGAACGCCTGAATGCGGGGAATGAGCAGTTCTTC.

The V gene is TRBV5-1, the J gene TRBJ2-3; 7 bases match TRBD2. Unmatched junction bases numbered 14, after V lost 7 bases and J lost 3 bases. The CDR3 is made up of 16 amino acids. Germline CDR1 reads SGHRS; CDR2 reads YFSETQ. CDR3 protein: CASSSGRAGETDTQYF. DNA for the CDR3: TGCGCCAGCTCCTCGGGCCGGGCGGGAGAAACAGATACGCAGTATTTT.

V and J are TRBV20-1 and TRBJ2-3; 7 nucleotides align to TRBD1. Germline V gene lookup returns CDR1 DFQATT and CDR2 SNEGSKA (reference sequence). The CDR3 runs to 13 residues. V lost 6 bases and J lost 2; bases outside the gene matches: 5. Here the CDR3 DNA reads TGCAGTGCCAGGAAGGGGGCCACAGATACGCAGTATTTT. Encoded protein: CSARKGATDTQYF.

The chain links TRBV6-6 to TRBJ2-7; D assignment may be TRBD1 or TRBD2 (5 bases each). V shed 6 bases and J shed 4 bases, with 16 bases lying between them. This CDR3 is built from 14 residues. The germline V gene encodes CDR1 MNHNY and CDR2 SVGAGI (reference sequence). The CDR3, as DNA: TGTGCCAGCAGGACGGGGCAGGGTGGATACGAGCAGTACTTC. It encodes CASRTGQGGYEQYF.

To note about this clonotype: The junction departs from germline at one end; a sequencing error may be responsible. This sequence joins TRBV24-1 and TRBJ1-1; no clear D. The germline CDR1 and CDR2 sequences are KGHDR and SFDVKD. The length of the CDR3 is 15 residues. The CDR3 region has the DNA TGTACCACCAGTGACCATCATATTGGACACACTGAAGCTTTCTTT. Protein: CTTSDHHIGHTEAFF.

The chain carries TRBV20-1 and TRBJ2-5; D is perhaps TRBD2 (5 bases). The CDR3 contains 14 residues. Germline values: CDR1 DFQATT, CDR2 SNEGSKA (reference sequence). Trimming shortened V by 1 base and J by 7 bases, and 16 bases separated the two germline ends. In nucleotides, the CDR3 is TGCAGTGCTAGAGCTTCCGGGAACGCTGGGACCCAGTACTTC. It codes for CSARASGNAGTQYF.

The gene calls are TRBV20-1 and TRBJ2-4, with TRBD2 matching over 14 bases. The J call is uncertain, as TRBJ2-7 better fits the DNA end. Germline V gene lookup returns CDR1 DFQATT and CDR2 SNEGSKA (reference sequence). The CDR3 is 15 residues long. CDR3 nucleotide sequence: TGCAGTGCTAGAGATAGACTAGCGGGAGGGTACGAGCAGTACTTC. Residues: CSARDRLAGGYEQYF.

The chain links TRBV5-1 to TRBJ2-1, with 9 bases aligning to TRBD1. Germline CDR1 and CDR2: SGHRS and YFSETQ. Trimming cost V 4 bases and J 10 bases; bases outside gene matches: 12. CDR3 size: 15 residues. CDR3 in amino acids: CASSPKGQGGYEQFF. The CDR3 region has the DNA TGCGCCAGCAGCCCGAAGGGACAGGGAGGCTACGAGCAGTTCTTC.